This entry lists 9 T cell receptor beta chains sequenced from one sample in a study of OX40 agonist ivuxolimab in advanced cancers. This table comes from immunoSEQ multiplex PCR, and its TCRdb copy is limited to in-frame clones, with some not included. The sample yields 100,000 to 140,000 clones, approximately 90% seen once. Sample: CD4+ or CD8+ T cells sorted from blood, taken in a trial of the OX40 agonist ivuxolimab. These receptors were obtained from an adult with an advanced solid tumor such as melanoma, head and neck, liver or kidney cancer.

This clone was recorded only once. The chain has TRBV6-6 and TRBJ2-7; perhaps TRBD2 as D (5 bases). Looked up from germline, CDR1 is MNHNY and CDR2 is SVGAGI (reference sequence). Deletions cut 2 bases from V and 3 bases from J, with 14 bases between. The CDR3 spans 15 residues. The CDR3: CASSYRPARGYEQYF. The CDR3 coding sequence is TGTGCCAGCAGTTACCGGCCCGCCCGGGGCTACGAGCAGTACTTC.

The chain has TRBV11-3 and TRBJ2-7; 7 bases line up with TRBD1. The germline V gene has CDR1 SGHNT and CDR2 YENEEA. CDR3 length equals 14 residues. V trimming: 5 bases; J trimming: 0 bases; junction bases outside the gene matches: 4. The CDR3 DNA follows: TGTGCCAGCAGCACCCGACAGGGCTCCTACGAGCAGTACTTC. Residues: CASSTRQGSYEQYF.

The chain joins TRBV7-3 to TRBJ2-1; 10 bases fit TRBD2. The CDR3 sequence is 15 residues long. V shed 3 bases and J 8 bases; nucleotides not matched to a gene: 7. In germline, CDR1 is SGHTA, CDR2 FQGTGA. The CDR3 spells CASSLSGRASDEQFF. CDR3 sequence (DNA): TGTGCCAGCAGCTTGAGCGGGAGGGCCAGTGATGAGCAGTTCTTC.

V and J are TRBV4-3 and TRBJ2-1; TRBD2 agrees at 8 bases. There are 17 residues in the CDR3. The germline V gene encodes CDR1 LGHNA and CDR2 YSLEER. The trim removed 1 base at V and 1 base at J, leaving 6 bases unmatched. This CDR3 reads CASSQGPSSGSYNEQFF. CDR3 sequence (DNA): TGCGCCAGCAGCCAAGGACCGTCTAGCGGGTCCTACAATGAGCAGTTCTTC.

This chain links TRBV28 with TRBJ1-1, with 8 bases lining up with TRBD1. The CDR3 extends over 15 amino acids. The germline CDR1 and CDR2 sequences are MDHEN and SYDVKM. J was trimmed by 1 base and V by 4 bases; bases with no gene match: 5. The DNA of the CDR3 is TGTGCCAGCAGTTCCCGGACAGGGCGGAACACTGAAGCTTTCTTT. It encodes CASSSRTGRNTEAFF.

This chain links TRBV9 with TRBJ2-5; TRBD1 matches at 9 bases. CDR1 and CDR2 (germline): SGDLS, YYNGEE. The V segment lost 0 bases and the J segment 3 bases; nucleotides outside the gene matches: 6. The CDR3 has 16 amino acids. CDR3 residues: CASSVAPGTGKETQYF. CDR3 in DNA: TGTGCCAGCAGCGTAGCCCCCGGGACAGGGAAAGAGACCCAGTACTTC. The full variable domain, in which reference TRBV9 and TRBJ2-5 provide the parts outside the CDR3, is DSGVTQTPKHLITATGQRVTLRCSPRSGDLSVYWYQQSLDQGLQFLIQYYNGEERAKGNILERFSAQQFPDLHSELNLSSLELGDSALYFCASSVAPGTGKETQYFGPGTRLLVL.

V and J are TRBV6-5 and TRBJ1-2; weak D call: TRBD1 (5 bases). The germline V and J ends were trimmed by 5 bases and 5 bases, with 18 bases remaining between them. This CDR3 region has 15 residues. Germline assignment: CDR1 MNHEY and CDR2 SVGAGI. The CDR3 sequence is CASSRPPGTNYGYTF. The CDR3, as DNA: TGTGCCAGCAGTAGGCCCCCAGGGACGAATTATGGCTACACCTTC.

The chain links TRBV28 to TRBJ1-2; D perhaps matches TRBD1 (6 bases). Germline V gene sequence: CDR1 MDHEN, CDR2 SYDVKM. The V end was cut by 8 bases, the J end by 7 bases, with 17 bases between. The CDR3 contains 13 residues. The CDR3 coding sequence is TGTGCCAGCGGGTCCACAGGGTTTGGTGGCTACACCTTC. Amino acid sequence: CASGSTGFGGYTF.

The rearrangement joins TRBV9 to TRBJ2-1; D is uncertain. The germline gives CDR1 SGDLS, CDR2 YYNGEE. The V end lost 0 bases, the J end lost 0 bases, and 10 bases lay between the germline ends. CDR3 length: 16 residues. CDR3 loop: CASSVEVAGSYNEQFF. DNA for the CDR3: TGTGCCAGCAGCGTAGAAGTGGCTGGCTCCTACAATGAGCAGTTCTTC.